This T cell receptor beta chain was recorded in a study of response to subunit inactivated influenza vaccine (dated by TCRdb to the late 2010s). With regard to the full study: Deep quantitative T cell receptor repertoire profiling was used in the study to track responses to a trivalent subunit inactivated influenza vaccine. Overall study results and their limits: The authors proposed that each seasonal influenza vaccination may bring in only a limited number of new T cells.

The method was RT-PCR. TCRdb lists the instrument as Illumina HiSeq 2500. TCRdb redid the processing of the public reads, applying fastp at Q25 and MiXCR, and retained in-frame beta chains. CDR3 protein duplicates are merged, each entry listing the most common genes and DNA. Present in this sample are around 570,000 distinct CDR3 sequences, 6.5% to 8% of which were seen just once. The ten largest clones capture roughly 13% of the sample. Measured from the cysteine to the phenylalanine, the CDR3 is 13 residues long. The only DNA kept is the CDR3, 39 bases in frame from the first base. Trimming removed 6 bases from V and 5 bases from J, leaving 8 bases between the germline ends. CDR1 and CDR2 were assigned from the germline V gene as MNHNS and SASEGT. As for this clonotype: No antigen is known for it. The record has no base qualities; no much larger clone is one base away.

The specimen was PBMCs from blood, collected about 24 months after vaccination. This clonotype was sampled from a man aged 50 to 75 who received an inactivated influenza vaccine. Donor details come from another sample of the same person, matched by shared clones. The chain links TRBV6-1 with TRBJ1-6; a confident D gene designation cannot be given. The CDR3 corresponds to CASRHLDNSPLHF. In nucleotide form, the sequence is TGTGCCAGCAGACATCTAGATAATTCACCCCTCCACTTT.